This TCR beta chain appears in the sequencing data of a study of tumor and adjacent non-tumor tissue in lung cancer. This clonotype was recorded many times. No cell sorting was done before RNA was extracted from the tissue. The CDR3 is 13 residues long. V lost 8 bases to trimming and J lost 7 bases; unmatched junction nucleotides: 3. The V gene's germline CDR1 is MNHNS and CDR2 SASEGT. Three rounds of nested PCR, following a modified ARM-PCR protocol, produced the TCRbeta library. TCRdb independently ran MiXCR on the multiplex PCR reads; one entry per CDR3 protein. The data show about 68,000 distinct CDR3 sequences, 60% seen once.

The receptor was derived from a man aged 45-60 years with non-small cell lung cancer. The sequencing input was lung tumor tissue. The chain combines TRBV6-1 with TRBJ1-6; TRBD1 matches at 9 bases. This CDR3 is CASGDRDNSPLHF. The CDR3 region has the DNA TGTGCCAGCGGGGACAGGGACAATTCACCCCTCCACTTT.